The rows below give T cell receptor beta chains drawn from one sample of a study of tumor-infiltrating lymphocytes in primary liver carcinoma. TCRdb re-analysed the multiplex PCR reads in MiXCR, keeping a single row per CDR3 protein. The table has roughly 100,000 distinct CDR3 sequences, about four fifths seen once. Sequencing input: liver tumor tissue from sampling region 3. These receptors all stem from a man between 40 and 49 years old with primary liver carcinoma and hepatitis B virus infection. The CDR3 runs from the conserved cysteine through the conserved F or W. D genes are given only for firm matches. The size field is filled for only some rows; it gives once, few, many or a size class.

TRBJ1-5 | TRBV5-1 | - | - | TGTGCCAGCAGCTTGGGGCTAGCGGGAGGCAGCACAGATACGCAGCATTTT | CASSLGLAGGSTDTQHF
TRBJ2-2 | TRBV12-3/TRBV12-4 | - | - | TGTGCCAGCAGTTTAGCTCCAGCGGGTGTGACCGGGGAGATGTTGTTT | CASSLAPAGVTGEMLF
TRBJ2-1 | TRBV24-1 | - | - | TGTGCCACCAGTTATGCAAGCGGGTCCAGGTTCAATGACCAGTTCTTC | CATSYASGSRFNDQFF
TRBJ2-4 | TRBV11-1 | - | TRBD2 | TGTGCCGGCAGCTTTCCTGGGACTAGCGGAACCAAAAACATCCAGTACTTC | CAGSFPGTSGTKNIQYF
TRBJ1-6 | TRBV4-1 | - | - | TGTGCCAGCAGGCAAGGTCAGGGAGATTCACCCCTCCACTTT | CASRQGQGDSPLHF
TRBJ2-3 | TRBV4-2 | few | - | TGTGCCAGCAGCCAGGAAACAAGGCCTAGGTCAGATACGCAGTATTTT | CASSQETRPRSDTQYF
TRBJ1-3 | TRBV7-9 | - | - | TGTGCCAGCAACCCACCCTCCGGGGTGGGTGGAAACACCATATATTTT | CASNPPSGVGGNTIYF
TRBJ1-2 | TRBV4-3 | - | - | TGCGCCAGCAGGCAGGATTATCGAAAGGGGCGGATCTATGGCTACACCTTC | CASRQDYRKGRIYGYTF
TRBJ1-2 | TRBV6-8 | - | - | TGTGCCAGCAGTTACTCGGCGAGTGCGTACAGGGTGAACTATGGCTGCACCTTC | CASSYSASAYRVNYGCTF
TRBJ2-7 | TRBV30 | many | TRBD1 | TGTGCCTGGATTCGTACAGGGGGATACGAGCAGTACTTC | CAWIRTGGYEQYF
TRBJ2-7 | TRBV30 | - | - | TGTGTCTGGACGGACCTCTACGAGCAATACTTC | CVWTDLYEQYF
TRBJ2-1 | TRBV6-1 | - | TRBD2 | TGTGTCGGCAGTGAAAGACTAGCAGCCTCCAATGAGCAGTTCTTC | CVGSERLAASNEQFF
TRBJ2-2 | TRBV20-1 | - | - | TGCAGTGCGCGACAGGTCAACACCGGGGAGCTGTTTTTT | CSARQVNTGELFF
TRBJ1-4 | TRBV6-5 | - | - | TGTGTCAGCAGTCCATCAGGTGCAACTAATGAAAAACTGTTTTTT | CVSSPSGATNEKLFF
TRBJ2-5 | TRBV29-1 | - | TRBD1 | TGCAGCGATGATCCAGGGGGCGCGGAGACCCGGCACTTC | CSDDPGGAETRHF
TRBJ2-3 | TRBV4-3 | - | - | TGCGCCAGCATCACGGAGGGCGGAAGGGCAGATACGCAGTATTTT | CASITEGGRADTQYF
TRBJ2-3 | TRBV20-1 | few | - | TGCAGTGCCCGAAGGGCCCCGATCGGGGATACGCAGTATTTT | CSARRAPIGDTQYF
TRBJ2-7 | TRBV14 | - | TRBD1 | TGTGCCAGCAGCCAAGAGATGGACAGGGAGGACGAGCAGTACTTC | CASSQEMDREDEQYF
TRBJ1-1 | TRBV6-1 | - | - | TGTGCCAGCAGCCCTAGGGCCGCGGGTGGCACTGAAGCTTTCTTT | CASSPRAAGGTEAFF
TRBJ2-6 | TRBV6-5 | - | - | TGTGCCAGCAGCCGACCCTGGGCAGGGCCCATATCTGGGGCCAACGTCCTAACTTTC | CASSRPWAGPISGANVLTF
TRBJ2-7 | TRBV11-2 | - | TRBD2 | TGCGCCAGCAGCTCACGACTAGCGGGAGTGGGGGAGCAGTACTTC | CASSSRLAGVGEQYF
TRBJ1-1 | TRBV5-1 | - | - | TGCGCCAGCAGCAAGAAGGGACAACAGAACACTGAAGCTTTCTTT | CASSKKGQQNTEAFF
TRBJ1-5 | TRBV11-1 | - | TRBD1 | TGTGCCGGCACCTCTGGACAGGTGGACAATCAGCCCCAGCATTTT | CAGTSGQVDNQPQHF
TRBJ2-7 | TRBV11-2 | - | - | TGTGCAAGCAGCTCTAACAGGAATTCCTACGTTCAGTACTTC | CASSSNRNSYVQYF
TRBJ2-7 | TRBV6-2/TRBV6-3 | medium-sized | TRBD1 | TGTGCCAGCACCGACAGGGGCGAGCAGTACTTC | CASTDRGEQYF
TRBJ1-4 | TRBV29-1 | - | TRBD1 | TGCAGCGTTGAAGAAGACAGGGGCAGGAGTGAAAAACTGCCTTTT | CSVEEDRGRSEKLPF
TRBJ2-7 | TRBV6-2/TRBV6-3 | - | TRBD1 | TGTACCAGCAGTTACCTCGGACAGGACAGCCCCGAGCAGTACTTC | CTSSYLGQDSPEQYF
TRBJ2-7 | TRBV4-2 | - | TRBD2 | TGTGCCAGCAGCCAAGAGACTAGCGGGACGGACGAGCAGTGCTTC | CASSQETSGTDEQCF
TRBJ2-2 | TRBV29-1 | - | TRBD2 | TGCAGCGCGTCGGTAGCGGGAGGGTGGACCAGGGAGGTGTTTTTT | CSASVAGGWTREVFF
TRBJ2-2 | TRBV7-9 | many | TRBD2 | TGTGCCAGCAGCTCCCGGACTAGCGGGAACACCGGGGAGCTGTTTTTT | CASSSRTSGNTGELFF
TRBJ2-2 | TRBV11-2 | - | TRBD2 | TGTGCTAGCAGTTTAGTGACTAGCGGGGGGACCAGGGAGCTGTTTTTT | CASSLVTSGGTRELFF
TRBJ1-1 | TRBV4-1 | - | TRBD1 | TGCGCCATCAGTCGATCAGGGGAGGGACAGACTGAAGCTTTCTTT | CAISRSGEGQTEAFF
TRBJ1-5 | TRBV10-3 | once | - | TGTGACATCAGTAATTCAGAGAATCAGCCCCAGCATTTT | CDISNSENQPQHF
TRBJ2-3 | TRBV6-2/TRBV6-3 | - | TRBD2 | TGTGCCGGCAGTCGTGACGGACTAGCGGCCACAGATACGCAGTATTTT | CAGSRDGLAATDTQYF
TRBJ1-1 | TRBV6-5 | - | TRBD1 | TGTGCCAGCAGTTCGCGTGACAGGGTCACTGAAACTTTCTTT | CASSSRDRVTETFF
TRBJ1-5 | TRBV29-1 | - | - | TGCAGCTTTGATAAGGGACCCCACTATCAGCCCCAGCATTTT | CSFDKGPHYQPQHF
TRBJ2-2 | TRBV25-1 | few | TRBD1 | TGTGCCAGCAGCCCCACAGGGGTGGATTACACCGGGGAGCTGTTTTTT | CASSPTGVDYTGELFF
TRBJ2-3 | TRBV6-1 | - | - | TGTGCCAACAAGCTCATCACAGATACGCAGTATTTT | CANKLITDTQYF
TRBJ2-2 | TRBV6-5 | - | - | TGTGCCAGCAGTTACTCAGGGATTTACATCAGGGAGCTGTTTTTT | CASSYSGIYIRELFF
TRBJ2-1 | TRBV29-1 | - | TRBD2 | TGCAGCGTATTAAGCGGGGTGGCGCGGCAGTTCTTC | CSVLSGVARQFF
TRBJ2-7 | TRBV6-2/TRBV6-3 | - | TRBD1 | TGTGCCAGCAGTCCCCAATCCCCCGGGACAGGGATGTACGAACAGTACTTC | CASSPQSPGTGMYEQYF
TRBJ1-5 | TRBV6-1 | few | - | TGTGCCAGCAGGGGGAGGGGTATAGAAGCCCAATCATTACAGCCCCAGCATTTT | CASRGRGIEAQSLQPQHF
TRBJ2-1 | TRBV4-2 | - | - | TGTGCCAACAGCCAAGGTGGCGAGAGTGGCAATGAGCAGTTCTTC | CANSQGGESGNEQFF
TRBJ2-5 | TRBV29-1 | - | TRBD2 | TGCAGCGTTGAGTTAGGACAACGAAATCGGGGGGAGACCCAGAACTTC | CSVELGQRNRGETQNF
TRBJ2-4 | TRBV30 | - | TRBD1 | TGTGCCTTGAGTTTACTCGGGACAGGGACCATTCAGTACTTC | CALSLLGTGTIQYF
TRBJ2-3 | TRBV4-1 | - | TRBD2 | TGCGCCAGCAACCAAGATCCAGGCAGCGGGAGTAATACGCAGTATTTT | CASNQDPGSGSNTQYF
TRBJ2-6 | TRBV7-8 | many | - | TGTGCCAGCAGCTTAGACGGGAAGGGGGCTGGGGCCAACGTCCTGACTTTC | CASSLDGKGAGANVLTF
TRBJ1-2 | TRBV5-6 | - | TRBD1 | TGTGCCAGCGGCTTGGGACAGGGGATGTGCCCCCTCTATGACTACACCTTC | CASGLGQGMCPLYDYTF
TRBJ1-2 | TRBV29-1 | - | - | TGCAGCGTTGCTGATTATGGTTACACCTTC | CSVADYGYTF
TRBJ2-1 | TRBV4-2 | - | - | TGTGCCGGCAGCCAAGATGGGGGGAGGACCTACAAAGGGCAGTTCTTC | CAGSQDGGRTYKGQFF